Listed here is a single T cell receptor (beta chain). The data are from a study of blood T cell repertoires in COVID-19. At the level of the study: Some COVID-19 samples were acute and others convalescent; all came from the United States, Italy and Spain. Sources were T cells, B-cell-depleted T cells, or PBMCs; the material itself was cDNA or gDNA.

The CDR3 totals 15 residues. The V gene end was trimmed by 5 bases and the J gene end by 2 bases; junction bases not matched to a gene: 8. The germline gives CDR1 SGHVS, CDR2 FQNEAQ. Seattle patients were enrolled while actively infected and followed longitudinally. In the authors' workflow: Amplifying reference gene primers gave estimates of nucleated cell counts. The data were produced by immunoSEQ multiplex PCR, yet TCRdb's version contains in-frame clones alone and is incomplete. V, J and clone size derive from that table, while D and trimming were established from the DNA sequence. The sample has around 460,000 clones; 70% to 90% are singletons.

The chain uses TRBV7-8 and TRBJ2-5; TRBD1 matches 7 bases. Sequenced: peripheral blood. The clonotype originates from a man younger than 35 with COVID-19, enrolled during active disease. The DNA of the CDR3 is TGTGCCAGCAGCCCAGGGACAGTTTTTCAAGAGACCCAGTACTTC. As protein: CASSPGTVFQETQYF.